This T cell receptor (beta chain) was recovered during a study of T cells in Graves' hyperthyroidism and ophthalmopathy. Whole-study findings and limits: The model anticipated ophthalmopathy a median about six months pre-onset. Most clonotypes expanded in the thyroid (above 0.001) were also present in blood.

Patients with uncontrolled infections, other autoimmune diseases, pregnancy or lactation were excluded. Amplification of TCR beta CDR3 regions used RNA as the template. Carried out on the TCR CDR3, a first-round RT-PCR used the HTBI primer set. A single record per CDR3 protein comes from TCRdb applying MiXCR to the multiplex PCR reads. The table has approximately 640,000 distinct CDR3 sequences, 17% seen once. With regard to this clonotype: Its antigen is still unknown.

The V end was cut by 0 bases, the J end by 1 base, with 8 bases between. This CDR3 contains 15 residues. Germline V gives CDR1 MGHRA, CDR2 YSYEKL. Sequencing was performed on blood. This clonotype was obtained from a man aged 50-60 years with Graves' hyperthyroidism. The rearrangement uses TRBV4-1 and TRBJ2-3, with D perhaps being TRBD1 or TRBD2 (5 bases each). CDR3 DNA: TGCGCCAGCAGCCAAGAAAGGGGACGCACAGATACGCAGTATTTT. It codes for CASSQERGRTDTQYF.